One and the same sample provided the 9 T cell receptor beta chains below, sequenced in a study of beta chain features in type 1 diabetes. Their specific antigens are unknown. Study conclusions and caveats: All four CD4+ subsets of Type 1 diabetes patients contained TCRB CDR3s that were moderately but significantly shorter.

Every isolated RNA sample was fully reverse transcribed, so sequencing captured expressed TCRB transcripts. The repertoire was sequenced with immunoSEQ multiplex PCR; TCRdb's copy has only in-frame clones and lacks some. The repertoire holds 45,000 to 60,000 clones, with around 45% as singletons. The specimen sequenced was stem cell memory CD4+ T cells from blood. All receptors derive from a young man with type 1 diabetes.

The V gene is TRBV6-6, the J gene TRBJ2-5; 12 bases map to TRBD1. Germline V gives CDR1 MNHNY, CDR2 SVGAGI (reference sequence). Trimming removed 5 bases from V and 5 bases from J; junction bases left unmatched: 3. The CDR3 spans 14 residues. In DNA form, the CDR3 reads TGTGCCAGCAGTGGGACAGGGGGCGCCGAGACCCAGTACTTC. Amino acids: CASSGTGGAETQYF.

This clone was observed a handful of times. V usage is TRBV27 and J usage is TRBJ2-1; TRBD2 matches 8 bases. V lost 3 bases to trimming and J lost 5 bases; unmatched junction nucleotides: 12. Looked up from germline, CDR1 is MNHEY and CDR2 is SMNVEV (reference sequence). The length of the CDR3 is 17 residues. DNA for the CDR3: TGTGCCAGCAGTTTTACAGGTTTGACTAGCGTGCACAATGAGCAGTTCTTC. This translates into CASSFTGLTSVHNEQFF.

The chain recombines TRBV7-9 with TRBJ1-1; no firm D call. In germline, CDR1 is SEHNR, CDR2 FQNEAQ (reference sequence). Trimming removed 2 bases at V and 8 bases at J, with 6 bases between. The CDR3 consists of 11 residues. The CDR3 is CASSLQTEAFF. CDR3 bases: TGTGCCAGCAGCTTACAGACAGAAGCTTTCTTT. Looking up the rest from reference TRBV7-9 and TRBJ1-1 gives the full variable domain: DTGVSQNPRHKITKRGQNVTFRCDPISEHNRLYWYRQTLGQGPEFLTYFQNEAQLEKSRLLSDRFSAERPKGSFSTLEIQRTEQGDSAMYLCASSLQTEAFFGQGTRLTVV.

This sequence joins TRBV28 and TRBJ2-5, with D possibly being TRBD1 (5 bases). The CDR3 has 16 residues. The V and J ends lost 4 bases and 3 bases respectively, with 18 bases between them. Looked up from germline, CDR1 is MDHEN and CDR2 is SYDVKM. This CDR3 is CASSSPVETREETQYF. The CDR3 DNA reads TGTGCCAGCAGTTCCCCAGTAGAAACCAGGGAAGAGACCCAGTACTTC. Full variable domain (rest looked up from reference TRBV28 and TRBJ2-5): DVKVTQSSRYLVKRTGEKVFLECVQDMDHENMFWYRQDPGLGLRLIYFSYDVKMKEKGDIPEGYSVSREKKERFSLILESASTNQTSMYLCASSSPVETREETQYFGPGTRLLVL.

The rearrangement uses TRBV5-1 and TRBJ1-1, with 12 positions matching TRBD1. V dropped 8 bases and J dropped 4; count of bases not matched to a gene: 6. This CDR3 is 14 amino acids long. Germline lookup yields CDR1 SGHRS and CDR2 YFSETQ. This CDR3 reads CASGTGGASTEAFF. DNA for the CDR3: TGCGCCAGTGGGACAGGGGGCGCTTCCACTGAAGCTTTCTTT.

This chain joins TRBV21-1 and TRBJ2-1; TRBD2 was called by the table and not checked on the DNA. TRBV21-1 is a listed pseudogene. This CDR3 has 17 residues. The CDR3 coding sequence is TGTGCCAGCACCGGACTAGCGGGCCGTATTGTCTACAATGAGCAGTTCTTC. Translating gives CASTGLAGRIVYNEQFF.

The chain joins TRBV6-5 to TRBJ1-1, with D perhaps TRBD1 (5 bases). Trimming shortened V by 6 bases and J by 1 base, and 9 bases separated the two germline ends. The germline gives CDR1 MNHEY, CDR2 SVGAGI. The CDR3 contains 13 residues. In nucleotides, the CDR3 is TGTGCCAGCAGACGCGACAGGAACACTGAAGCTTTCTTT. Its translation is CASRRDRNTEAFF.

This chain connects TRBV15 to TRBJ2-3; D call uncertain. This CDR3 comprises 13 residues. The V end lost 8 bases, the J end lost 0 bases, and 9 bases lay between the germline ends. Per germline, CDR1 LNHNV and CDR2 YYDKDF (reference sequence). For the CDR3, the DNA is TGTGCCACCCGAGCCGTTAGCACAGATACGCAGTATTTT. Amino acid sequence: CATRAVSTDTQYF.

There are a few counts of this clone. The chain is built from TRBV10-3 and TRBJ2-5; 12 positions agree with TRBD2. There are 15 residues in the CDR3. Trimming removed 10 bases from V and 4 bases from J; junction bases left unmatched: 10. The V gene's germline CDR1 is ENHRY and CDR2 SYGVKD. CDR3: CATLRLAGVGETQYF. The DNA for the CDR3 is TGTGCCACCCTTAGACTAGCGGGAGTTGGAGAGACCCAGTACTTC.